This entry lists 7 T cell receptor beta chains sequenced from one sample in a study of cytomegalovirus exposure and HLA in healthy donors (dated by TCRdb to 2015 to 2018). The library was generated by the immunoSEQ multiplex PCR assay. A mixture of 60 forward primers for TCR Vbeta segments and 13 reverse primers for TCR Jbeta segments was used in the multiplex PCR. Here the immuneACCESS table is served through TCRdb, limited to in-frame sequences with V and J called. Missing clones are a known gap in these copies; in checked studies unresolved V genes cover under half, and the rest lacks a known reason. This sample is represented by 100,000 to 150,000 clones; approximately 61% of them were singletons. 1.6% of the sample is in the top ten clones. Sequencing used PBMCs. All receptors come from a man aged 30 to 39 in good health and CMV-seropositive.

The chain has TRBV28 and TRBJ2-7; 10 bases agree with TRBD1. V trimming: 3 bases; J trimming: 3 bases; junction bases outside the gene matches: 8. The CDR3 totals 16 residues. The germline V gene has CDR1 MDHEN and CDR2 SYDVKM. CDR3 in amino acids: CASSFGGGQGFYEQYF. In DNA form, the CDR3 reads TGTGCCAGCAGTTTCGGTGGGGGACAGGGGTTCTACGAGCAGTACTTC.

The chain has TRBV21-1 and TRBJ1-2; the DNA was not compared with TRBD1, the D call given in the table. TRBV21-1 is labeled a pseudogene. The CDR3 has 15 residues. The CDR3 sequence: CASSKALRTGYGYTF. The CDR3 DNA sequence: TGTGCCAGCAGCAAAGCGCTCAGGACAGGGTATGGCTACACCTTC.

This chain joins TRBV6-6 and TRBJ1-5; tentatively, D is TRBD1 (6 bases). The CDR3 covers 16 residues. CDR1 is MNHNY and CDR2 is SVGAGI in the germline V gene (reference sequence). Trimming removed 7 bases at V and 4 bases at J, with 20 bases between. The CDR3 sequence: CASTPLGRGRNQPQHF. The CDR3 bases are TGTGCCAGCACCCCACTTGGGAGGGGGAGAAATCAGCCCCAGCATTTT.

The rearrangement links TRBV6-5 to TRBJ2-1; TRBD1 matches at 7 bases. V lost 9 bases to trimming and J lost 2 bases; unmatched junction nucleotides: 10. This CDR3 region has 15 residues. Germline CDR1 reads MNHEY; CDR2 reads SVGAGI. This chain's CDR3 is CARRPGGITYNEQFF. DNA of the CDR3: TGTGCCAGGCGCCCAGGGGGAATAACCTACAATGAGCAGTTCTTC.

The chain recombines TRBV5-1 with TRBJ2-1; 11 bases fit TRBD2. V was clipped by 4 bases and J by 0 bases; unmatched bases: 9. The germline V gene has CDR1 SGHRS and CDR2 YFSETQ. The CDR3 totals 18 residues. CDR3 amino acids: CASSPTSGRSGSYNEQFF. The CDR3 nucleotides read TGCGCCAGCAGCCCCACTAGCGGGAGAAGTGGCTCCTACAATGAGCAGTTCTTC.

The genes are TRBV5-4 and TRBJ2-2; 11 bases line up with TRBD2. V was pared by 2 bases and J by 4 bases, with 13 bases of the junction left unmatched. The CDR3 contains 19 residues. Germline CDR1 SGHNT, CDR2 YYREEE (reference sequence). CDR3 in DNA: TGTGCCAGCAGCTTTAAGAGGACAGCAGGACTAGCGGGCACCGGGGAGCTGTTTTTT. It is translated as CASSFKRTAGLAGTGELFF.

This chain links TRBV6-1 with TRBJ1-5; D is ambiguous. The CDR3 extends over 15 amino acids. Deletions cut 6 bases from V and 3 bases from J, with 15 bases between. The germline V gene encodes CDR1 MNHNS and CDR2 SASEGT. The CDR3 DNA follows: TGTGCCAGCAGAACCCCGGTCCCCTACAATCAGCCCCAGCATTTT. Amino acid sequence: CASRTPVPYNQPQHF.